These 21 T cell receptor beta chains were sequenced from one sample in a study of human T cells and chemical hapten exposure. A single record per CDR3 protein comes from TCRdb applying MiXCR to the RACE reads. This table holds around 42,000 distinct CDR3 sequences, approximately 9.7% found once. Regarding time point: patch test 2, 6 weeks after DPC sensitization. Indicated treatment: therapeutic diphenylcyclopropenone sensitization with weekly scalp DPC. Extraction yielded total RNA from whole blood (unfractionated). The sample was whole blood, taken in connection with sensitization to the hapten diphenylcyclopropenone (DPC). The source of these receptors is a woman in her 30s with alopecia areata. Some clones in this sample may be carry-over from other donors' samples.

The chain has TRBV14 and TRBJ2-7; D is uncertain. There are 11 residues in the CDR3. The V end was cut by 2 bases, the J end by 4 bases, with 3 bases between. The germline gives CDR1 SGHDN, CDR2 FVKESK. The CDR3 spells CASSQFYEQYF. Here the CDR3 DNA reads TGTGCCAGCAGCCAATTTTACGAGCAGTACTTC.

J is TRBJ2-3 and V is TRBV5-1, with D perhaps matching TRBD1 or TRBD2 (5 bases each). CDR1 is SGHRS, CDR2 YFSETQ, per germline. Trimming cost V 4 bases and J 1 base, with 10 bases left between them. The CDR3 is 14 amino acids. In nucleotides, the CDR3 is TGCGCCAGCAGCCAGGGAGTGGGCACAGATACGCAGTATTTT. Residues: CASSQGVGTDTQYF.

The chain joins TRBV6-2 or TRBV6-3 to TRBJ1-2; tentative D call: TRBD1 (5 bases). Germline lookup yields CDR1 MNHEY and CDR2 SVGEGT. Deletions cut 5 bases from V and 3 bases from J, with 13 bases between. CDR3 length: 14 residues. The CDR3 sequence is CASSKSGTDYGYTF. The CDR3 bases are TGTGCCAGCAGTAAATCCGGGACGGACTATGGCTACACCTTC.

This clonotype showed up just a few times. The DNA for the CDR3 is TGTGCCAGCAGCTTAGACGGACATTCCGGGGAGCTGTTTTTT. It specifies CASSLDGHSGELFF. The rearrangement joins TRBV11-3 to TRBJ2-2, with D tentatively TRBD1 (5 bases). Trimming pared 0 bases from V and 6 bases from J, leaving 8 bases between. Germline lookup yields CDR1 SGHNT and CDR2 YENEEA. This CDR3 spans 14 amino acids.

The table lists this clonotype with a few counts. The chain recombines TRBV7-2 with TRBJ2-5, with D tentatively TRBD2 (6 bases). The CDR3 loop spans 16 amino acids. V gave up 6 bases and J gave up 1 base, with 18 bases separating them. CDR1 and CDR2 (germline): SGHTA, FQGNSA. The CDR3 reads CASRKGLALTQETQYF. The CDR3 DNA follows: TGTGCCAGCAGGAAAGGGCTAGCGCTGACCCAAGAGACCCAGTACTTC.

This clonotype has at least ten counts. The chain uses TRBV20-1 and TRBJ2-5; TRBD2 agrees at 9 bases. Germline V gene data show CDR1 as DFQATT and CDR2 as SNEGSKA (reference sequence). The CDR3 runs to 14 residues. The ends lost 4 bases at V and 5 bases at J; junction bases unmatched: 8. The CDR3 protein is CSAKGGGARETQYF. The CDR3 DNA follows: TGCAGTGCTAAAGGCGGGGGGGCCCGGGAGACCCAGTACTTC.

The table lists this clonotype with a few counts. The chain recombines TRBV12-3 or TRBV12-4 with TRBJ2-3, with D possibly matching TRBD2 (5 bases). With 1 base removed from V and 0 bases from J, the gap between germline ends came to 8 bases. CDR3 length: 15 amino acids. CDR3 coding DNA: TGTGCCAGCAGTTTAGGTGCGGGTAGCACAGATACGCAGTATTTT. Translated: CASSLGAGSTDTQYF.

V gene TRBV18 combines with J gene TRBJ2-7, with 12 bases matching TRBD2. Germline CDR1 reads KGHSH; CDR2 reads LQKENI. This CDR3 has 16 residues. V was clipped by 4 bases and J by 2 bases; unmatched bases: 6. As DNA, the CDR3 is TGTGCCAGCTCACTAGGGAGACTAGCGGGGGCCTACGAGCAGTACTTC. This encodes CASSLGRLAGAYEQYF. Drawing the rest from reference TRBV18 and TRBJ2-7, the complete variable domain is NAGVMQNPRHLVRRRGQEARLRCSPMKGHSHVYWYRQLPEEGLKFMVYLQKENIIDESGMPKERFSAEFPKEGPSILRIQQVVRGDSAAYFCASSLGRLAGAYEQYFGPGTRLTVT.

CDR3 nucleotides: TGTGCCAGCAGTCGTACCGGGACACAGAATCAGCCCCAGCATTTT. Protein product: CASSRTGTQNQPQHF. The chain links TRBV28 to TRBJ1-5, with D tentatively TRBD1 (6 bases). Trimming left V 5 bases short and J 4 bases short, with 15 bases between. Germline V gene data show CDR1 as MDHEN and CDR2 as SYDVKM. The CDR3 spans 15 residues.

Only a few counts were recorded for this clonotype. The chain joins TRBV24-1 to TRBJ2-2; TRBD2 matches at 13 bases. CDR1 and CDR2 (germline): KGHDR, SFDVKD. The CDR3 runs to 18 residues. Trimming removed 4 bases from V and 1 base from J; junction bases left unmatched: 5. In DNA, the CDR3 is TGTGCCACCAGTGACCCCGGACTAGCGGGGGTGAACACCGGGGAGCTGTTTTTT. Its translation is CATSDPGLAGVNTGELFF.

This clonotype was detected many times. The rearrangement links TRBV29-1 to TRBJ2-7; D is uncertain. The CDR3 is made up of 12 amino acids. Germline assignment: CDR1 SQVTM and CDR2 ANQGSEA. V gave up 6 bases and J gave up 0 bases, with 9 bases separating them. The CDR3 coding sequence is TGCAGCGTCGGACCGAACTCCTACGAGCAGTACTTC. Its translation is CSVGPNSYEQYF.

This clonotype was recorded at least ten times. V usage is TRBV21-1 and J usage is TRBJ1-6; the table's TRBD1 call for D was not verified on the DNA. TRBV21-1 is listed as a pseudogene. The CDR3 length is 14 residues. The CDR3: CADKYRDHNSPLHF. The CDR3 nucleotides read TGTGCCGATAAATACAGGGATCATAATTCACCCCTCCACTTT.

This clonotype was recorded at least ten times. The chain links TRBV28 to TRBJ2-6, with D possibly TRBD1 on 6 matching bases. CDR1 MDHEN and CDR2 SYDVKM come from the germline V gene. V was trimmed by 2 bases and J by 4 bases, leaving 9 bases between them. The CDR3 is 15 amino acids. CDR3: CASSLPGTGANVLTF. CDR3 bases: TGTGCCAGCAGTTTACCCGGGACAGGGGCCAACGTCCTGACTTTC.

This clonotype was seen ten or more times. The chain joins TRBV20-1 to TRBJ2-1, with 8 bases identical to TRBD1. This CDR3 comprises 19 residues. The V gene end was trimmed by 0 bases and the J gene end by 6 bases; junction bases not matched to a gene: 19. Per germline, CDR1 DFQATT and CDR2 SNEGSKA (reference sequence). CDR3 nucleotides: TGCAGTGCTAGAGATAGGGGACAGGATCATCCGCCCCCGTTCAATGAGCAGTTCTTC. Its protein is CSARDRGQDHPPPFNEQFF.

The table lists this clonotype with many counts. This chain uses TRBV5-1 with TRBJ2-7; D is tentatively TRBD1 or TRBD2 (5 bases each). V was trimmed by 5 bases and J by 0 bases, leaving 12 bases between them. The CDR3 sequence is 14 residues long. The V gene's germline CDR1 is SGHRS and CDR2 YFSETQ. DNA of the CDR3: TGCGCCAGCAGGAGGGAACAGGACTCCTACGAGCAGTACTTC. It is translated as CASRREQDSYEQYF.

This clonotype was found many times. The V gene is TRBV11-2, the J gene TRBJ1-4; possible D gene TRBD1, 6 bases. Trimming stripped 5 bases from V and 7 bases from J, with 14 bases between. The CDR3 spans 14 residues. Germline lookup yields CDR1 SGHAT and CDR2 FQNNGV. CDR3 residues: CASSPQGWSEKLFF. The CDR3 DNA is TGTGCCAGCAGCCCACAGGGCTGGAGTGAAAAACTGTTTTTT. The whole variable domain, remainder taken from reference TRBV11-2 and TRBJ1-4, is EAGVAQSPRYKIIEKRQSVAFWCNPISGHATLYWYQQILGQGPKLLIQFQNNGVVDDSQLPKDRFSAERLKGVDSTLKIQPAKLEDSAVYLCASSPQGWSEKLFFGSGTQLSVL.

This clonotype was observed at least ten times. The rearrangement joins TRBV7-9 to TRBJ2-5, with 14 bases identical to TRBD2. Germline CDR1 reads SEHNR; CDR2 reads FQNEAQ (reference sequence). This CDR3 comprises 18 residues. Unmatched junction bases numbered 9, after V lost 0 bases and J lost 6 bases. The CDR3 DNA reads as TGTGCCAGCAGCTTAGCGGGGACTAGCGGGGGCATGGTAAAGACCCAGTACTTC. Its translation is CASSLAGTSGGMVKTQYF.

This clonotype was counted between two and nine times. The gene calls are TRBV6-2 or TRBV6-3 and TRBJ2-2; D is unclear. Germline V gene data show CDR1 as MNHEY and CDR2 as SVGEGT. Trimming pared 7 bases from V and 1 base from J, leaving 7 bases between. The CDR3 is made up of 13 amino acids. The CDR3 DNA reads TGTGCCAGCATTATGAGGAACACCGGGGAGCTGTTTTTT. It codes for CASIMRNTGELFF.

This clonotype appeared many times. The rearrangement joins TRBV5-1 to TRBJ1-4, with 7 nucleotides matching TRBD1. The trim removed 4 bases at V and 6 bases at J, leaving 6 bases unmatched. The CDR3 is 14 amino acids. Germline values: CDR1 SGHRS, CDR2 YFSETQ. The CDR3 spells CASSKTGLDEKLFF. The CDR3 coding sequence is TGCGCCAGCAGCAAGACAGGGTTAGATGAAAAACTGTTTTTT.

This clonotype was seen ten or more times. The chain couples TRBV29-1 to TRBJ2-1; 9 bases align to TRBD1. In germline, CDR1 is SQVTM, CDR2 ANQGSEA. This CDR3 comprises 15 residues. The J segment lost 2 bases and the V segment lost 0 bases, leaving 2 bases of the junction unmatched. In nucleotides, the CDR3 is TGCAGCGTTGAAGATCGGACAGGGGCCTACAATGAGCAGTTCTTC. Protein: CSVEDRTGAYNEQFF.

V is TRBV3-1 and J is TRBJ1-1; D gene ambiguous. The CDR3 covers 13 residues. The ends were cut back, 1 base at V and 4 bases at J, with 7 bases in the middle. CDR1 and CDR2 (germline): LGHDT, YNNKEL (reference sequence). CDR3 in DNA: TGTGCCAGCAGCCAAGGGGCTTCCACTGAAGCTTTCTTT. Translation: CASSQGASTEAFF. The variable domain in full, completed from reference TRBV3-1 and TRBJ1-1, reads DTAVSQTPKYLVTQMGNDKSIKCEQNLGHDTMYWYKQDSKKFLKIMFSYNNKELIINETVPNRFSPKSPDKAHLNLHINSLELGDSAVYFCASSQGASTEAFFGQGTRLTVV.